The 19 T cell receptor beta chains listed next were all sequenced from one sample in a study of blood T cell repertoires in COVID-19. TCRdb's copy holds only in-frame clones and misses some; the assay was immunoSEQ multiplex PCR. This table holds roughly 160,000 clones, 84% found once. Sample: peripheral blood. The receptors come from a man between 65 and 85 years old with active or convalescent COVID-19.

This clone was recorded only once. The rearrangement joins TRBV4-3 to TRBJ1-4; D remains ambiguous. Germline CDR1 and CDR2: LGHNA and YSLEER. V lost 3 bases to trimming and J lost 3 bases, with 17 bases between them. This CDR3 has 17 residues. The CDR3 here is CASSQRRAPGANEKLFF. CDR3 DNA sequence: TGCGCCAGCAGCCAGAGAAGAGCCCCCGGAGCTAATGAAAAACTGTTTTTT.

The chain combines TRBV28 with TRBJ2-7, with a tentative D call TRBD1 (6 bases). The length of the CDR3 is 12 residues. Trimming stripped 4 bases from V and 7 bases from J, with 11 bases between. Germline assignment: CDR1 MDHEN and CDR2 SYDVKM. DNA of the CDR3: TGTGCCAGCAGTTACGGACAGCTGGAGCAGTACTTC. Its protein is CASSYGQLEQYF.

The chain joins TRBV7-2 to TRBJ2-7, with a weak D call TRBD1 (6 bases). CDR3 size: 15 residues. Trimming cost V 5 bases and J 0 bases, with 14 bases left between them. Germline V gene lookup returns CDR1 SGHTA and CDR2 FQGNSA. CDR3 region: CASSHQQGVSYEQYF. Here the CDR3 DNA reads TGTGCCAGCAGCCACCAACAGGGAGTCTCCTACGAGCAGTACTTC.

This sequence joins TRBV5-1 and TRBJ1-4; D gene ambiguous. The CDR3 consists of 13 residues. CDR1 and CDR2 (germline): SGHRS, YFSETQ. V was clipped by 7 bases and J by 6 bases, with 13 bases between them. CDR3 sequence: CASAGENHEKLFF. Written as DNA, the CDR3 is TGCGCCAGCGCCGGGGAAAACCATGAAAAACTGTTTTTT.

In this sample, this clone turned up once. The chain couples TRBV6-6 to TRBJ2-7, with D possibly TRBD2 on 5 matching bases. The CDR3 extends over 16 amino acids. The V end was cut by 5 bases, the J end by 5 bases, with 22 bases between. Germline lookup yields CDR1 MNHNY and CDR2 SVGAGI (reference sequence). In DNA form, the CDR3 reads TGTGCCAGCAGTCCCCGGGGAATCTCCACTTCCGACGAGCAGTACTTC. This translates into CASSPRGISTSDEQYF.

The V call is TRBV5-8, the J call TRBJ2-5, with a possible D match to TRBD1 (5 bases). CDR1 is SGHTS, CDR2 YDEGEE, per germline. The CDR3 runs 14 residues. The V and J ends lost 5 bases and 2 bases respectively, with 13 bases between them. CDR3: CASSSRGAQETQYF. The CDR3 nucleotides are TGTGCCAGCAGTTCGCGTGGGGCGCAAGAGACCCAGTACTTC. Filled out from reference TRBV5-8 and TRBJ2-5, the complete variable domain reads EAGVTQSPTHLIKTRGQQATLRCSPISGHTSVYWYQQALGLGLQFLLWYDEGEERNRGNFPPRFSGRQFPNYSSELNVNALELEDSALYLCASSSRGAQETQYFGPGTRLLVL.

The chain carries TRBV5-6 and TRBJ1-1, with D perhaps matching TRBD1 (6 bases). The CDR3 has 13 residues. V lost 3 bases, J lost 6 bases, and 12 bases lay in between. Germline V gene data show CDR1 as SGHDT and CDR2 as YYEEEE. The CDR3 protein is CASSWDTRAEAFF. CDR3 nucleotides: TGTGCCAGCAGCTGGGACACGAGGGCTGAAGCTTTCTTT.

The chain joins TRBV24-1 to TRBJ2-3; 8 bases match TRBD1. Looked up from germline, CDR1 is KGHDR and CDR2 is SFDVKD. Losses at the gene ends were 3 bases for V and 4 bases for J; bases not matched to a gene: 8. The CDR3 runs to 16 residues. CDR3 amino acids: CATSDPVPGQADTQYF. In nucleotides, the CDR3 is TGTGCCACCAGTGATCCAGTCCCGGGACAGGCAGATACGCAGTATTTT.

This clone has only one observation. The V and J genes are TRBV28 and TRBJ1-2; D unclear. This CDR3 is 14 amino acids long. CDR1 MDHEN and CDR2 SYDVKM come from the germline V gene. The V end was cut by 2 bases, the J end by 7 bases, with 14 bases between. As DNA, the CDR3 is TGTGCCAGCAGTTTACGGGGAAGGGAGGCTGGCTACACCTTC. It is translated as CASSLRGREAGYTF.

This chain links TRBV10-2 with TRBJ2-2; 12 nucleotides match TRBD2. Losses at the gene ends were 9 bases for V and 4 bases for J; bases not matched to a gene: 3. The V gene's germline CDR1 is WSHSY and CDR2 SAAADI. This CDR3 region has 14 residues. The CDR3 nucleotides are TGCGCCAGTAGACTAGCGGGGGTCACCGGGGAGCTGTTTTTT. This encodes CASRLAGVTGELFF.

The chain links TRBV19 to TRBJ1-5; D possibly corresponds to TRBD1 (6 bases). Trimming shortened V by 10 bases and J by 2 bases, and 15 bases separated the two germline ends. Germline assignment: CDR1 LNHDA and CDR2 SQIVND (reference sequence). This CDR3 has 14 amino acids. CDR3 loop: CATKQGGGNQPQHF. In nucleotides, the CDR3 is TGTGCCACCAAACAGGGTGGCGGCAATCAGCCCCAGCATTTT.

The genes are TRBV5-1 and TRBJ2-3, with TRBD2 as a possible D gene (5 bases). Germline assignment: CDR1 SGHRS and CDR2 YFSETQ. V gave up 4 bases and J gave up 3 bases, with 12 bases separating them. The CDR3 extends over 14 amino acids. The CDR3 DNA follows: TGCGCCAGCAGCCCGGACTCAATGACAGATACGCAGTATTTT. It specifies CASSPDSMTDTQYF.

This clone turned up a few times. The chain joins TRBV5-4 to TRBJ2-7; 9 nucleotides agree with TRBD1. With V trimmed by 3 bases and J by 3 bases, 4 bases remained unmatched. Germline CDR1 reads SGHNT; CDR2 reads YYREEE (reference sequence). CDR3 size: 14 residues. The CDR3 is CASSWDRAFYEQYF. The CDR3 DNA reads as TGTGCCAGCAGCTGGGACAGGGCCTTCTACGAGCAGTACTTC.

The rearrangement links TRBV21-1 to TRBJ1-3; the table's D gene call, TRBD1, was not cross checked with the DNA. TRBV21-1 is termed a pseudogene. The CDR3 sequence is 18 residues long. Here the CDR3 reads CASSKAVQGAYSGNTIYF. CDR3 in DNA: TGTGCCAGCAGCAAAGCCGTGCAGGGGGCATACTCTGGAAACACCATATATTTT.

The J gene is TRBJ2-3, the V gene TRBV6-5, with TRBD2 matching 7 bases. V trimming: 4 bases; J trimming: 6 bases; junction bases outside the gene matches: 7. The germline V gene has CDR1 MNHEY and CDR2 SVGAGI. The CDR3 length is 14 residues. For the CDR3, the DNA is TGTGCCAGCAGTTCCCACCGGGAGGCCGATACGCAGTATTTT. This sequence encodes CASSSHREADTQYF.

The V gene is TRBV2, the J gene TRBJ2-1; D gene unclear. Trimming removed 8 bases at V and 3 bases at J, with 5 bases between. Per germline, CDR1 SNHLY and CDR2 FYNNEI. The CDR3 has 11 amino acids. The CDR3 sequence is CASQIYNEQFF. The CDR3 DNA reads TGTGCCAGCCAAATCTACAATGAGCAGTTCTTC.

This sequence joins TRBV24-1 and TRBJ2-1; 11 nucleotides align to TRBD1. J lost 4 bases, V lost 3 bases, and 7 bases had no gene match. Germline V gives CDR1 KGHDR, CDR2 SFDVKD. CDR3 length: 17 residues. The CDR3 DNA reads TGTGCCACCAGTGATGCGGGACAGGGGGAATTTTACAATGAGCAGTTCTTC. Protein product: CATSDAGQGEFYNEQFF.

CDR3 region: CASRIDKNTEAFF. In DNA, the CDR3 is TGTGCCAGCAGGATAGACAAGAACACTGAAGCTTTCTTT. The chain recombines TRBV6-5 with TRBJ1-1; D unresolved. The CDR3 sequence is 13 residues long. Per germline, CDR1 MNHEY and CDR2 SVGAGI. V lost 6 bases, J lost 1 base, and 9 bases lay in between.

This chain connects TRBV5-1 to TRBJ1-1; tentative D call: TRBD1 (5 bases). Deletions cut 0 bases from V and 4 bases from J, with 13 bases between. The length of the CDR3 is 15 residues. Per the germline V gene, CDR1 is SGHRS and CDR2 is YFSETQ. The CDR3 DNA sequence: TGCGCCAGCAGCTTGGCGGGGGGAGGCGGCACTGAAGCTTTCTTT. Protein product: CASSLAGGGGTEAFF.